These 23 T cell receptor beta chains share one sample of origin, sequenced in a study of blood T cell repertoires in COVID-19. The repertoire was sequenced with immunoSEQ multiplex PCR; TCRdb's copy has only in-frame clones and lacks some. The sample has under 200,000 clones; about 90% are singletons. The sample taken for sequencing was peripheral blood. These receptors were collected from a man aged 40-50 years with active or convalescent COVID-19.

This chain uses TRBV24-1 with TRBJ1-1; TRBD1 agrees at 8 bases. Losses at the gene ends were 0 bases for V and 4 bases for J; bases not matched to a gene: 3. In germline, CDR1 is KGHDR, CDR2 SFDVKD. The CDR3 runs 15 residues. The CDR3, as DNA: TGTGCCACCAGTGATTTGGAGACAGGGGTCACTGAAGCTTTCTTT. This translates into CATSDLETGVTEAFF.

The CDR3 DNA reads TGCAGCGTCGAGGAGGACCTCATCTATGGCTACACCTTC. The encoded protein is CSVEEDLIYGYTF. The chain employs TRBV29-1 and TRBJ1-2; no clear D gene. The CDR3 sequence is 13 residues long. CDR1 and CDR2 from the germline V gene are SQVTM and ANQGSEA. Trimming pared 6 bases from V and 4 bases from J, leaving 15 bases between.

This chain links TRBV10-3 with TRBJ1-5, with D possibly being TRBD1 (6 bases). The CDR3 runs to 15 residues. The V and J ends lost 0 bases and 0 bases respectively, with 6 bases between them. Germline V gives CDR1 ENHRY, CDR2 SYGVKD. This chain's CDR3 is CAISESGGSNQPQHF. CDR3 sequence (DNA): TGTGCCATCAGTGAGTCAGGGGGTAGCAATCAGCCCCAGCATTTT.

This clone was seen more than once but under ten times. The chain is built from TRBV5-1 and TRBJ1-2; 9 bases fit TRBD1. After removal of 0 bases from V and 7 bases from J, the junction contained 4 bases not matched to a gene. Germline V gene data show CDR1 as SGHRS and CDR2 as YFSETQ. This CDR3 is built from 14 residues. CDR3 region: CASSLATGGRGYTF. As DNA, the CDR3 is TGCGCCAGCAGCTTGGCTACAGGGGGCCGTGGCTACACCTTC.

This clone was counted a few times. CDR3 sequence reads: CATRNRTGVGYTF. CDR3 in DNA: TGTGCCACTCGAAACCGGACAGGAGTTGGCTACACCTTC. The V gene is TRBV19, the J gene TRBJ1-2, with TRBD1 matching over 7 bases. V shed 10 bases, J shed 7 bases, and the junction held 12 bases outside the gene matches. The CDR3 length is 13 residues. In germline, CDR1 is LNHDA, CDR2 SQIVND (reference sequence).

The rearrangement links TRBV18 to TRBJ2-1, with D tentatively TRBD2 (6 bases). This CDR3 spans 14 amino acids. CDR1 and CDR2 (germline): KGHSH, LQKENI. Between the trimmed V and J ends, which lost 1 base and 9 bases, there was a span of 13 bases. CDR3 loop: CASSPRREPSEQFF. DNA of the CDR3: TGTGCCAGCTCACCACGGCGGGAACCCAGTGAGCAGTTCTTC.

This chain links TRBV19 with TRBJ2-3; 10 bases are a match to TRBD1. The CDR3 consists of 18 residues. After removal of 1 base from V and 2 bases from J, the junction contained 9 bases not matched to a gene. From germline, CDR1 is LNHDA and CDR2 SQIVND (reference sequence). Here the CDR3 DNA reads TGTGCCAGTAGTATAGGGGTCAGGGACAGGGGAATCACAGATACGCAGTATTTT. It encodes CASSIGVRDRGITDTQYF.

The chain combines TRBV6-6 with TRBJ1-5; the D gene is possibly TRBD1 (6 bases). Trimming took off 6 bases at V and 0 bases at J, with 9 bases between the two ends. CDR1 is MNHNY and CDR2 is SVGAGI in the germline V gene (reference sequence). The CDR3 is 14 amino acids. The chain's CDR3 is CASRDSYSNQPQHF. The CDR3 DNA reads TGTGCCAGCAGGGACAGTTATAGCAATCAGCCCCAGCATTTT.

The chain employs TRBV15 and TRBJ2-1; 7 positions agree with TRBD2. Germline V lookup: CDR1 LNHNV, CDR2 YYDKDF (reference sequence). CDR3 length equals 17 residues. V trimming: 1 base; J trimming: 0 bases; junction bases outside the gene matches: 6. The chain's CDR3 is CATSRGGGLSSYNEQFF. The CDR3 DNA reads as TGTGCCACCAGCAGAGGGGGGGGACTAAGCTCCTACAATGAGCAGTTCTTC.

About this clone: At the DNA level, this CDR3 is encoded by other sequences in the same sample as well. The chain links TRBV21-1 to TRBJ1-4; TRBD1 is the table's D call and was not checked against the DNA. TRBV21-1 is a pseudogene segment. CDR3 size: 17 residues. In DNA, the CDR3 is TGTGCCAGCAGTCCCCGAGACAGTCAGATTAGGCATGAAAAACTGTTTTTT. It codes for CASSPRDSQIRHEKLFF.

A few counts support this clone. The chain couples TRBV5-6 to TRBJ2-7; D is perhaps TRBD2 (6 bases). Trimming took 3 bases from V and 1 from J, leaving 17 bases between them. Germline-derived CDR1 and CDR2 are SGHDT and YYEEEE. CDR3 length: 16 amino acids. CDR3 region: CASSSGTFSISYEQYF. The CDR3 DNA sequence: TGTGCCAGCAGCTCGGGGACTTTTTCAATTTCCTACGAGCAGTACTTC.

The CDR3 sequence is CATSRDLYRGDTQYF. The DNA of the CDR3 is TGTGCCACCAGCAGAGATTTATACAGGGGAGATACGCAGTATTTT. This chain connects TRBV15 to TRBJ2-3, with TRBD1 matching 7 bases. Per the germline V gene, CDR1 is LNHNV and CDR2 is YYDKDF (reference sequence). This CDR3 is 15 amino acids long. Trimming cost V 0 bases and J 5 bases; bases outside gene matches: 5.

The rearrangement joins TRBV12-3 or TRBV12-4 to TRBJ1-1, with TRBD1 matching 8 bases. Trimming took 8 bases from V and 0 from J; bases not matched to a gene: 2. The CDR3 contains 13 residues. The CDR3 region has the DNA TGTGCCAGCGTGGACAGGGTGAACACTGAAGCTTTCTTT. Its translation is CASVDRVNTEAFF.

The V and J genes are TRBV4-1 and TRBJ1-6, with D possibly TRBD1 on 5 matching bases. This CDR3 spans 16 amino acids. CDR1 and CDR2 (germline): MGHRA, YSYEKL. Trimming stripped 1 base from V and 7 bases from J, with 14 bases between. CDR3 coding DNA: TGCGCCAGCAGCCAAGCCCGCACAGGCGCCAATTCACCCCTCCACTTT. Translating it yields CASSQARTGANSPLHF.

The gene calls are TRBV4-3 and TRBJ1-2; no reliable D call. This CDR3 spans 14 amino acids. Germline V gene lookup returns CDR1 LGHNA and CDR2 YSLEER. The ends were cut back, 4 bases at V and 1 base at J, with 10 bases in the middle. The CDR3 loop is CASSPRISNYGYTF. For the CDR3, the DNA is TGCGCCAGCAGCCCCCGAATTAGTAACTATGGCTACACCTTC.

The rearrangement uses TRBV4-1 and TRBJ2-1; a possible D gene is TRBD1 (6 bases). Per germline, CDR1 MGHRA and CDR2 YSYEKL. Trimming stripped 1 base from V and 4 bases from J, with 11 bases between. This CDR3 has 15 amino acids. CDR3 region: CASSQVRGEYNEQFF. The CDR3 DNA reads as TGCGCCAGCAGCCAAGTCAGGGGCGAGTACAATGAGCAGTTCTTC.

The CDR3 DNA sequence: TGCGCCAGCAGCCAATACGCGGGACCTAGCAATCAGCCCCAGCATTTT. This translates into CASSQYAGPSNQPQHF. The V and J genes are TRBV4-1 and TRBJ1-5; tentative D call: TRBD1 (5 bases). Germline values: CDR1 MGHRA, CDR2 YSYEKL. The CDR3 is made up of 16 amino acids. V lost 2 bases and J lost 0, with 11 bases in between.

Worth noting for this clone: The same CDR3 can be traced to other DNA sequences in this sample. The gene calls are TRBV5-1 and TRBJ1-5; TRBD1 matches at 9 bases. The CDR3 sequence is 14 residues long. Trimming at V came to 4 bases and at J to 7 bases, leaving 6 bases not matched to a gene. Per the germline V gene, CDR1 is SGHRS and CDR2 is YFSETQ. The CDR3 loop reads CASSPGQGNQPQHF. The CDR3 region has the DNA TGCGCCAGCAGCCCGGGACAGGGAAACCAGCCCCAGCATTTT.

This chain connects TRBV10-2 to TRBJ1-1; TRBD1 aligns across 8 bases. This CDR3 is built from 18 residues. Germline trimming cut 3 bases from V and 5 bases from J; bases unmatched to any gene: 17. Per germline, CDR1 WSHSY and CDR2 SAAADI. The CDR3: CASSESGRGLFRNTEAFF. CDR3 nucleotides: TGCGCCAGCAGTGAATCTGGCAGGGGGCTTTTTCGTAATACTGAAGCTTTCTTT.

The chain joins TRBV30 to TRBJ1-5; D gene uncertain. Trimming shortened V by 0 bases and J by 1 base, and 7 bases separated the two germline ends. Germline assignment: CDR1 GTSNPN and CDR2 SVGIG (reference sequence). The CDR3 is 14 amino acids. DNA of the CDR3: TGTGCCTGGAGTGTGGGAGGGAGCAATCAGCCCCAGCATTTT. Protein product: CAWSVGGSNQPQHF.

The rearrangement uses TRBV7-8 and TRBJ1-3; D not resolved. This CDR3 spans 16 amino acids. CDR1 is SGHVS, CDR2 FQNEAQ, per germline. V was pared by 2 bases and J by 0 bases, with 11 bases between. CDR3 loop: CASSLSLAGSGNTIYF. The CDR3 DNA reads as TGTGCCAGCAGCTTATCCCTCGCAGGCTCTGGAAACACCATATATTTT.

The V gene is TRBV30, the J gene TRBJ1-1, with D possibly being TRBD1 (6 bases). V was cut by 0 bases and J by 4 bases, with 12 bases left in between. CDR3 size: 14 residues. The germline CDR1 and CDR2 sequences are GTSNPN and SVGIG (reference sequence). The CDR3 sequence is CAWSVLRGSTEAFF. As DNA, the CDR3 is TGTGCCTGGAGTGTACTCAGGGGAAGCACTGAAGCTTTCTTT.

The chain joins TRBV6-2 or TRBV6-3 to TRBJ1-2; 7 positions match TRBD1. The CDR3 is 13 amino acids. The trim removed 6 bases at V and 5 bases at J, leaving 6 bases unmatched. CDR1 MNHEY and CDR2 SVGEGT come from the germline V gene. The DNA for the CDR3 is TGTGCCAGCAGCCTTGACAGGGATTATGGCTACACCTTC. Its protein product is CASSLDRDYGYTF.